These 8 T cell receptor beta chains came from one sample sequenced in a study of cytomegalovirus exposure and HLA in healthy donors. The PCR contained 60 Vbeta and 13 Jbeta primers. Here immunoSEQ multiplex PCR was the method, and the copy in TCRdb shows in-frame clones only, minus some. The table lists about 150,000 clones, about 76% of them singletons. The specimen sequenced was PBMCs. The receptors here all came from a human donor in good health.

The chain is built from TRBV5-1 and TRBJ2-5; 8 bases are a match to TRBD1. The V and J ends lost 2 bases and 0 bases, in that order; junction bases with no gene match: 6. Per the germline V gene, CDR1 is SGHRS and CDR2 is YFSETQ. CDR3 size: 16 residues. The CDR3 is CASSLHGQGDQETQYF. The CDR3 nucleotides read TGCGCCAGCAGCTTACACGGACAGGGCGACCAAGAGACCCAGTACTTC.

This clone was seen a single time. CDR3 protein: CASSLARTEANSPLHF. The CDR3, as DNA: TGTGCCAGCAGCTTAGCGAGGACAGAGGCCAATTCACCCCTCCACTTT. The J gene is TRBJ1-6, the V gene TRBV7-9; the D gene is possibly TRBD1 (6 bases). Per germline, CDR1 SEHNR and CDR2 FQNEAQ (reference sequence). The CDR3 totals 16 residues. V was shortened by 0 bases and J by 7 bases, with 13 bases between the two germline ends.

Regarding this clone: No DNA is shown, since the ends of the CDR3 on it are uncertain; the CDR3 is the one TCRdb lists. This chain joins TRBV6-5 and TRBJ1-1. Looked up from germline, CDR1 is MNHEY and CDR2 is SVGAGI. A total of 14 residues make up the CDR3, ends included. CDR3 protein: CASTSAGANTEAFF.

J is TRBJ1-4 and V is TRBV30; D is perhaps TRBD1 (5 bases). V lost 8 bases to trimming and J lost 0 bases, with 10 bases between them. The CDR3 consists of 13 residues. Germline CDR1 GTSNPN, CDR2 SVGIG (reference sequence). Written as DNA, the CDR3 is TGTGCCACCGACAGATCAACTAATGAAAAACTGTTTTTT. This gives the protein CATDRSTNEKLFF.

This chain connects TRBV5-4 to TRBJ1-6; TRBD1 aligns across 7 bases. V trimming: 0 bases; J trimming: 9 bases; junction bases outside the gene matches: 12. CDR1 is SGHNT and CDR2 is YYREEE in the germline V gene (reference sequence). The CDR3 runs to 17 residues. CDR3 loop: CASSLGDTGELRSPLHF. In nucleotides, the CDR3 is TGTGCCAGCAGCTTGGGGGATACAGGGGAATTACGTTCACCCCTCCACTTT.

The V call is TRBV18, the J call TRBJ2-5; D possibly corresponds to TRBD1 (6 bases). With 3 bases removed from V and 4 bases from J, the gap between germline ends came to 18 bases. This CDR3 contains 16 residues. Germline V gene lookup returns CDR1 KGHSH and CDR2 LQKENI. This CDR3 reads CASSPKLAIRGETQYF. The CDR3, as DNA: TGTGCCAGCTCACCCAAGTTGGCCATCAGGGGAGAGACCCAGTACTTC.

This clone was counted a few times. The J gene is TRBJ1-5, the V gene TRBV5-1, with D hard to call. There are 14 residues in the CDR3. Trimming took off 10 bases at V and 3 bases at J, with 17 bases between the two ends. From germline, CDR1 is SGHRS and CDR2 YFSETQ. The CDR3 DNA follows: TGCGCCCCCGAGGCAGCTATCTTCAATCAGCCCCAGCATTTT. This translates into CAPEAAIFNQPQHF.

The V and J genes are TRBV9 and TRBJ1-3; D ambiguous. The germline V gene encodes CDR1 SGDLS and CDR2 YYNGEE. V was cut by 0 bases and J by 0 bases, with 4 bases left in between. There are 14 residues in the CDR3. CDR3 sequence reads: CASSVGSSGNTIYF. The CDR3 DNA is TGTGCCAGCAGCGTAGGCAGCTCTGGAAACACCATATATTTT.